This TCR beta chain was observed in a study of cytomegalovirus exposure and HLA in healthy donors. The primer mix had 60 Vbeta and 13 Jbeta primers. TCRdb's table, derived via immunoSEQ multiplex PCR, lists solely in-frame clones and lacks some. The table has some 120,000 clones, 60% to 85% seen once. CDR1 and CDR2 from the germline V gene are SQVTM and ANQGSEA. V lost 0 bases, J lost 5 bases, and 13 bases lay in between. CDR3 size: 14 residues. This chain connects TRBV29-1 to TRBJ1-1; possibly TRBD1 for D (5 bases). The TCR originated in a female donor in good health and CMV-seronegative. Sequenced material: PBMCs. The CDR3 nucleotides read TGCAGCGTTGAAGAACACCCTCGGGGGACTGAAGCTTTCTTT. Its protein product is CSVEEHPRGTEAFF.